What follows are 25 T cell receptor beta chains derived from one specimen sequenced in a study of blood T cell repertoires in COVID-19. Only in-frame clones appear in the TCRdb table, and some are missing; sequencing was by immunoSEQ multiplex PCR. In the table there are approximately 140,000 clones, about four fifths of which are singletons. The sequenced sample consisted of peripheral blood. The receptors here all came from a woman over 75 with acute or convalescent COVID-19.

This clone appeared a single time. The chain joins TRBV29-1 to TRBJ2-2; perhaps TRBD2 as D (5 bases). Trimming removed 7 bases from V and 4 bases from J, with 13 bases in between. CDR3 length: 13 amino acids. Germline CDR1 is SQVTM and CDR2 is ANQGSEA. CDR3 loop: CSAGETRTGELFF. In nucleotides, the CDR3 is TGCAGCGCCGGGGAGACACGCACCGGGGAGCTGTTTTTT.

The chain recombines TRBV14 with TRBJ2-1; TRBD2 aligns across 11 bases. The CDR3 is made up of 18 amino acids. Trimming took 3 bases from V and 7 from J; bases not matched to a gene: 14. Per the germline V gene, CDR1 is SGHDN and CDR2 is FVKESK. In DNA form, the CDR3 reads TGTGCCAGCAGCCAGAGAACTAGCGGGGGTCCGACTTGGAATGAGCAGTTCTTC. Encoded protein: CASSQRTSGGPTWNEQFF.

In regard to this clone: The conserved phenylalanine or tryptophan is not found at the CDR3 terminus, so this likely reflects a read error. Because the CDR3's place on the DNA is in doubt, the DNA is left out and the CDR3 is given as listed by TCRdb. V usage is TRBV3-1 (or the pseudogene TRBV3-2) and J usage is TRBJ2-7; the table's TRBD2 call for D was not verified on the DNA. Germline V gene lookup returns CDR1 LGHDT and CDR2 YNNKEL (reference sequence). The CDR3 is 13 residues long, counting both termini. This chain's CDR3 is CASSHPPGLAGVL.

V gene TRBV12-3 or TRBV12-4 combines with J gene TRBJ2-5; D is ambiguous. V lost 6 bases and J lost 3, with 8 bases in between. The CDR3 runs 12 residues. CDR3 coding DNA: TGTGCCAGCAGCATCACTGAAGAGACCCAGTACTTC. It is translated as CASSITEETQYF.

Here the CDR3 reads CASSLRDFTYEQYF. The CDR3 DNA is TGTGCCAGCAGCCTCCGGGATTTTACCTACGAGCAGTACTTC. V is TRBV3-1 (or the pseudogene TRBV3-2) and J is TRBJ2-7; TRBD2 might be the D (5 bases). The CDR3 covers 14 residues. Trimming shortened V by 4 bases and J by 2 bases, and 12 bases separated the two germline ends. Germline CDR1 and CDR2: LGHDT and YNNKEL (reference sequence).

The chain couples TRBV5-8 to TRBJ1-5, with a possible D match to TRBD1 (5 bases). The germline CDR1 and CDR2 sequences are SGHTS and YDEGEE. The V gene lost 1 base and the J gene lost 3 bases, with 23 bases spanning the gap. The CDR3 totals 19 residues. The CDR3 loop reads CASSLSRGGGLIDNQPQHF. CDR3 DNA: TGTGCCAGCAGCTTGTCGAGGGGAGGCGGGTTGATAGACAATCAGCCCCAGCATTTT.

CDR3 DNA: TGTGCCAGCAGCGCGCGGACAGCATCTTTCTCCTACGAGCAGTACTTC. Protein product: CASSARTASFSYEQYF. The V gene is TRBV11-2, the J gene TRBJ2-7, with D tentatively TRBD1 (6 bases). This CDR3 comprises 16 residues. The V and J ends lost 5 bases and 0 bases respectively, with 17 bases between them. CDR1 is SGHAT, CDR2 FQNNGV, per germline.

The chain carries TRBV10-3 and TRBJ1-2; D unclear. This CDR3 has 14 amino acids. Germline loops: CDR1 ENHRY, CDR2 SYGVKD. V shed 2 bases and J shed 8 bases, with 15 bases lying between them. CDR3 in DNA: TGTGCCATCAGTGAGATGGGCACCCTTGGAGGCTACACCTTC. Protein product: CAISEMGTLGGYTF.

In its sample, this clone was seen once. The chain links TRBV5-1 to TRBJ2-3; 12 bases agree with TRBD2. Trimming cost V 4 bases and J 4 bases; bases outside gene matches: 7. The germline gives CDR1 SGHRS, CDR2 YFSETQ. The CDR3 runs 16 residues. The CDR3 is CASSTPTSGSADTQYF. Here the CDR3 DNA reads TGCGCCAGCAGCACCCCGACTAGCGGGAGCGCAGATACGCAGTATTTT.

The CDR3 here is CASSTAPGLAVGELFF. The CDR3 coding sequence is TGTGCCAGCAGCACAGCACCGGGACTAGCAGTCGGGGAGCTGTTTTTT. This chain connects TRBV5-4 to TRBJ2-2; 9 bases align to TRBD2. This CDR3 region has 16 residues. The V and J ends lost 4 bases and 7 bases, in that order; junction bases with no gene match: 11. Germline assignment: CDR1 SGHNT and CDR2 YYREEE (reference sequence).

This clone was seen only a few times. Within the sample, other DNA sequences also encode this same CDR3. For the CDR3, the DNA is TGTGCCACCAGCAGAGGGACTAGCGGGGGCTACAATGAGCAGTTCTTC. Translating gives CATSRGTSGGYNEQFF. The gene calls are TRBV15 and TRBJ2-1; 13 bases fit TRBD2. Germline CDR1 LNHNV, CDR2 YYDKDF (reference sequence). The J segment lost 3 bases and the V segment lost 1 base, leaving 0 bases of the junction unmatched. The CDR3 extends over 16 amino acids.

The genes are TRBV6-2 or TRBV6-3 and TRBJ1-5; no definite D call. CDR1 and CDR2 from the germline V gene are MNHEY and SVGEGT. With 2 bases removed from V and 1 base from J, the gap between germline ends came to 18 bases. This CDR3 contains 18 residues. The CDR3 protein is CASSYDPFAGGSNQPQHF. The CDR3 DNA is TGTGCCAGCAGTTACGACCCCTTTGCCGGAGGGAGCAATCAGCCCCAGCATTTT.

The chain employs TRBV5-1 and TRBJ1-2; D is possibly TRBD1 (6 bases). V shed 0 bases and J shed 4 bases, with 13 bases lying between them. There are 15 residues in the CDR3. The germline V gene encodes CDR1 SGHRS and CDR2 YFSETQ. The CDR3 nucleotides are TGCGCCAGCAGCTTGGCAGTCGTGGACAGCTATGGCTACACCTTC. Translation: CASSLAVVDSYGYTF.

The rearrangement joins TRBV12-3 or TRBV12-4 to TRBJ1-1, with D unresolved. The CDR3 length is 12 residues. V dropped 5 bases and J dropped 0 bases, with 4 bases sitting between them. CDR3 sequence reads: CASSRLNTEAFF. CDR3 sequence (DNA): TGTGCCAGCAGTCGGTTGAACACTGAAGCTTTCTTT.

The chain links TRBV10-3 to TRBJ2-5; D is possibly TRBD2 (6 bases). CDR1 and CDR2 (germline): ENHRY, SYGVKD. The CDR3 is 16 amino acids. V was shortened by 6 bases and J by 6 bases, with 23 bases between the two germline ends. CDR3 nucleotides: TGTGCCATCAGCCCGGGCGGGGACTTCAACGCCAAGACCCAGTACTTC. This translates into CAISPGGDFNAKTQYF.

The V call is TRBV5-5, the J call TRBJ1-5, with a weak D call TRBD1 (6 bases). Germline assignment: CDR1 SGHKS and CDR2 YYEKEE (reference sequence). V was clipped by 4 bases and J by 6 bases, with 17 bases between them. The CDR3 is 15 residues long. The CDR3 protein is CASSRFWGQVQPQHF. CDR3 DNA: TGTGCCAGCAGCAGATTCTGGGGGCAGGTTCAGCCCCAGCATTTT.

The genes are TRBV10-3 and TRBJ2-1; TRBD1 matches at 10 bases. The CDR3 is 14 residues long. Germline trimming cut 3 bases from V and 9 bases from J; bases unmatched to any gene: 5. The germline CDR1 and CDR2 sequences are ENHRY and SYGVKD. This CDR3 is CAISDSDRGREQFF. CDR3 DNA: TGTGCCATCAGTGACTCAGACAGGGGGCGTGAGCAGTTCTTC.

V gene TRBV15 combines with J gene TRBJ1-5, with D perhaps TRBD1 (5 bases). Germline CDR1 is LNHNV and CDR2 is YYDKDF (reference sequence). The CDR3 runs 16 residues. V lost 5 bases, J lost 0 bases, and 14 bases lay in between. The CDR3 sequence: CATSLRGGVSNQPQHF. The CDR3 DNA reads TGTGCCACCAGCTTGCGTGGGGGGGTTAGCAATCAGCCCCAGCATTTT.

The CDR3 protein is CASSIWTGPFSGYTF. CDR3 bases: TGTGCCAGTAGTATCTGGACAGGGCCGTTCTCTGGCTACACCTTC. The rearrangement uses TRBV19 and TRBJ1-2; the match to TRBD1 covers 8 bases. The CDR3 length is 15 residues. The germline CDR1 and CDR2 sequences are LNHDA and SQIVND (reference sequence). V lost 3 bases, J lost 7 bases, and 10 bases stayed unmatched.

This clone was seen a few times. The V call is TRBV9, the J call TRBJ2-1; 8 nucleotides agree with TRBD1. With V trimmed by 3 bases and J by 1 base, 6 bases remained unmatched. Germline CDR1 and CDR2: SGDLS and YYNGEE. This CDR3 has 16 amino acids. CDR3 region: CASSAAGGRSYNEQFF. The DNA of the CDR3 is TGTGCCAGCAGCGCTGCAGGGGGCAGATCCTACAATGAGCAGTTCTTC.

The chain is built from TRBV7-2 and TRBJ1-3, with D uncertain. V lost 2 bases to trimming and J lost 4 bases, with 12 bases between them. The CDR3 sequence is 15 residues long. Germline V gene lookup returns CDR1 SGHTA and CDR2 FQGNSA. CDR3 region: CASSLRPERGNTIYF. The CDR3 coding sequence is TGTGCCAGCAGCTTACGGCCAGAGCGGGGAAACACCATATATTTT.

This chain links TRBV7-8 with TRBJ1-2, with a possible D match to TRBD1 (5 bases). Between the trimmed V and J ends, which lost 1 base and 5 bases, there was a span of 11 bases. The CDR3 extends over 14 amino acids. Germline loops: CDR1 SGHVS, CDR2 FQNEAQ. CDR3 loop: CASSLVQAPYGYTF. The CDR3, as DNA: TGTGCCAGCAGCTTAGTACAGGCCCCTTATGGCTACACCTTC.

Only a few counts were recorded for this clone. The chain carries TRBV7-2 and TRBJ2-5; 15 bases align to TRBD2. There are 19 residues in the CDR3. V dropped 5 bases and J dropped 7; count of bases not matched to a gene: 17. Germline V lookup: CDR1 SGHTA, CDR2 FQGNSA. This CDR3 reads CASSLWTSGGASIQGTQYF. CDR3 sequence (DNA): TGTGCCAGCAGCCTGTGGACTAGCGGGGGGGCCTCGATACAGGGGACCCAGTACTTC.

This clone was observed a few times. V gene TRBV10-1 combines with J gene TRBJ2-1; 7 bases are a match to TRBD2. CDR1 is WNHNN, CDR2 SYGVQD, per germline (reference sequence). After removal of 1 base from V and 2 bases from J, the junction contained 5 bases not matched to a gene. The length of the CDR3 is 16 residues. The CDR3 spells CASSEYRTRPYNEQFF. The CDR3 DNA sequence: TGCGCCAGCAGTGAGTATAGGACTAGACCCTACAATGAGCAGTTCTTC.

This rearrangement joins TRBV19 to TRBJ2-1, with TRBD2 as a possible D gene (7 bases). The CDR3 is 12 amino acids. V lost 2 bases, J lost 15 bases, and 14 bases lay in between. The germline gives CDR1 LNHDA, CDR2 SQIVND (reference sequence). The CDR3 loop reads CASSITRGPLFF. Written as DNA, the CDR3 is TGTGCCAGTAGTATAACGCGGGGGCCGCTGTTCTTC.